Listed below are T cell receptor beta chains from one sample, sequenced in a study of human T cells and chemical hapten exposure. Each CDR3 protein gets one entry after TCRdb re-called the RACE reads with MiXCR. The data contain about 170,000 distinct CDR3 sequences, roughly 25% of them singletons. Material: whole blood, obtained in connection with sensitization to the hapten diphenylcyclopropenone (DPC). All receptors derive from a woman aged 18-35 years with alopecia areata. Some clones in this sample may be carry-over from other donors' samples. Each CDR3 is given with its conserved first and last residue. Each record gives: J gene, V gene, clone size, D gene, CDR3 protein, CDR3 DNA. The D gene is left open where the match is weak. Clone size appears in some rows only: once, few, many, or a class for an expanded clone.

TRBJ2-7,TRBV11-2,few,-,CASSSRKYNYEQYF,TGTGCCAGCAGCTCGCGAAAGTATAACTACGAGCAGTACTTC
TRBJ2-1,TRBV28,-,TRBD2,CASSLGLAGTYNEQFF,TGTGCCAGCAGTTTGGGACTAGCGGGAACCTACAATGAGCAGTTCTTC
TRBJ1-4,TRBV29-1,-,-,CSVSQGTNEKLFF,TGCAGCGTTTCGCAGGGAACTAATGAAAAACTGTTTTTT
TRBJ2-3,TRBV5-6,-,-,CASSLILVIDTQYF,TGTGCCAGCAGCTTGATTCTAGTAATAGATACGCAGTATTTT
TRBJ2-5,TRBV5-4,few,-,CASSPPWDKETQYF,TGTGCCAGCAGCCCCCCCTGGGATAAAGAGACCCAGTACTTC
TRBJ2-1,TRBV7-6,few,TRBD2,CASSVRGLAGVYNEQFF,TGTGCCAGCAGCGTAAGGGGCCTAGCGGGAGTCTACAATGAGCAGTTCTTC
TRBJ1-2,TRBV7-2,-,-,CASSLAHQGGYGYTF,TGTGCCAGCAGCTTAGCGCACCAGGGCGGCTATGGCTACACCTTC
TRBJ1-2,TRBV25-1,-,TRBD1,CASSEYGVRGADGYTF,TGTGCCAGCAGTGAATATGGGGTCAGGGGGGCGGATGGCTACACCTTC
TRBJ2-7,TRBV6-5,-,TRBD1,CASSGPGQGIYEQYF,TGTGCCAGCAGTGGACCGGGACAGGGGATTTACGAGCAGTACTTC
TRBJ1-3,TRBV6-6,-,-,CASSRHTGNTIYF,TGTGCCAGCAGTCGACACACTGGAAACACCATATATTTT
TRBJ2-5,TRBV9,few,TRBD2,CASSVGQRGETQYF,TGTGCCAGCAGCGTAGGACAGCGGGGGGAGACCCAGTACTTC
TRBJ2-7,TRBV5-1,-,-,CASSFTNTYEQYF,TGCGCCAGCAGCTTTACCAATACCTACGAGCAGTACTTC
TRBJ1-1,TRBV4-2,few,-,CASKGPGFAEAFF,TGTGCCAGCAAGGGACCGGGGTTCGCTGAAGCTTTCTTT
TRBJ2-1,TRBV7-2,-,TRBD1,CASSLADRVVNEQFF,TGTGCCAGCAGCTTAGCGGACAGGGTAGTCAATGAGCAGTTCTTC
TRBJ1-1,TRBV9,few,-,CASSPPVGFTEAFF,TGTGCCAGCAGCCCTCCGGTCGGGTTTACTGAAGCTTTCTTT
TRBJ2-2,TRBV6-2/TRBV6-3,few,TRBD2,CASKGGRATGELFF,TGTGCCAGCAAGGGCGGGAGGGCCACCGGGGAGCTGTTTTTT
TRBJ2-7,TRBV5-1,-,-,CASSLSRSSYEQYF,TGCGCCAGCAGCTTATCCAGGAGCTCCTACGAGCAGTACTTC
TRBJ2-7,TRBV9,-,-,CASSVEAFPWGPRTYEQYF,TGTGCCAGCAGCGTAGAGGCGTTTCCTTGGGGGCCGCGCACCTACGAGCAGTACTTC
TRBJ2-7,TRBV3-1,-,-,CASSQGFRTTYEQYF,TGTGCCAGCAGCCAAGGATTCCGGACTACCTACGAGCAGTACTTC
TRBJ1-2,TRBV29-1,-,-,CSVEGGGSNYGYTF,TGCAGCGTTGAAGGGGGGGGCAGTAACTATGGCTACACCTTC
TRBJ2-4,TRBV4-3,-,-,CASSQERGPRGGLYIAKNIQYF,TGCGCCAGCAGCCAAGAAAGAGGGCCCAGGGGGGGGCTCTACATAGCCAAAAACATTCAGTACTTC
TRBJ2-7,TRBV6-1,few,-,CASSSKRKTDAYEQYF,TGTGCCAGCAGTTCGAAGAGAAAGACAGACGCCTACGAGCAGTACTTC
TRBJ2-3,TRBV28,many,TRBD2,CASVAGGVTDTQYF,TGTGCCAGCGTAGCGGGAGGGGTCACAGATACGCAGTATTTT
TRBJ2-7,TRBV11-2,-,-,CASSLRQLTYEQYF,TGTGCCAGCAGCTTGCGGCAATTGACCTACGAGCAGTACTTC
TRBJ2-1,TRBV29-1,-,-,CSVEWGSFNEQFF,TGCAGCGTTGAATGGGGATCGTTTAATGAGCAGTTCTTC
TRBJ2-3,TRBV7-2,few,TRBD1,CASSRTGGRTDTQYF,TGTGCCAGCAGCCGGACAGGGGGCCGCACAGATACGCAGTATTTT